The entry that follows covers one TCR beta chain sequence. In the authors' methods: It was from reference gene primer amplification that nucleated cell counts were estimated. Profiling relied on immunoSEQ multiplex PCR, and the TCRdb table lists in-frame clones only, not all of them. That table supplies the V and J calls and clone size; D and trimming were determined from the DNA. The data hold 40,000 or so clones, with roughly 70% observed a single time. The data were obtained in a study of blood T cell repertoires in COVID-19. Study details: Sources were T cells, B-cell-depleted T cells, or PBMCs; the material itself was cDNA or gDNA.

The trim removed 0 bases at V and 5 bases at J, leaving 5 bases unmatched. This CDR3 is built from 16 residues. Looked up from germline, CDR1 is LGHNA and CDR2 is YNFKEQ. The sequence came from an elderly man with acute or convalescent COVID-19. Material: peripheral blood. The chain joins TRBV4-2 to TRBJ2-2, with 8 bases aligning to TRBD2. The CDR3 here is CASSQDPGGRTGELFF. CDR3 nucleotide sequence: TGTGCCAGCAGCCAAGATCCGGGAGGGCGGACCGGGGAGCTGTTTTTT.